This T cell receptor (beta chain) was captured in a study of shared clonotypes between healthy human individuals (dated by TCRdb to the early 2020s). Regarding the complete study: A few men and a couple of women, aged 18 to 49 years, made up the cohort. Per donor, three plates each were used for CD4 naive and CD4 memory, two for CD8 naive, and one for CD8 memory. To estimate repertoire size and how much clonotypes are shared between individuals, the study performed deep sequencing of blood TCR repertoires from a handful of healthy adults. Different laboratories and diverse techniques were used to prepare libraries and sequence TCR repertoires, to increase sequencing depth and limit assay-specific biases. Between about 0.94 and 8.9 billion PBMCs per donor were obtained by leukapheresis.

CD8 naive samples were obtained by positive selection for CCR7 among CD45RO-negative cells, yielding a CD45RA+CCR7+ population from which TemRA cells were excluded. The donors were healthy, HIV-negative adults with no recently reported acute infections or vaccinations. Every donor was a Caucasian adult living in Nashville, Tennessee, USA. Blood was obtained by leukapheresis, after which PBMCs were separated by Ficoll-Histopaque density gradient centrifugation and cryopreserved in liquid nitrogen vapor phase. Analytical flow cytometry was used to check the purity and quantity of each magnetically sorted T cell population. Genomic DNA was isolated from every sorted fraction and measured by UV absorbance on a Nanodrop 2000c. TCR CDR3 regions were amplified from genomic DNA by multiplex PCR using the deep immunoSEQ assay. Extracted genomic DNA from each cell subset was distributed evenly across all wells of several immunoSEQ 96-well plates, and each plate was treated as a replicate. Each replicate PCR for sorted subsets received around 210 ng genomic DNA, equal to tens of thousands of T cell genomes. Purified libraries were quantified with a Qubit 3.0 fluorometer, sized on a Bioanalyzer 2100, and re-quantified with the KAPA Library Quantification kit. Each immunoSEQ 96-well plate was sequenced on its own single-read 150-cycle Illumina NextSeq 550 flow cell. In the source study's methods: The immunoSEQ output contained only junctional sequences without quality scores, so filtering could not match that applied to full-length reads. Sequences were annotated with PyIR, a Python wrapper for IgBLAST v1.9, and V/J genes and CDR3 were assigned using IMGT germline references. Reads were filtered out if the reads had weak V/J assignments (E-value above 1e-6), no CDR3, stop codons, out-of-frame junctions, or ambiguous translated residues. A V3J clonotype was defined by an identical inferred V gene, J gene, and CDR3 amino acid sequence. To compute the percentage overlap between repertoires, the number of shared unique clonotypes was divided by the size of the smaller repertoire. Three approaches were used to assess repertoire richness: RTK rarefaction, the Chao1 estimator, and Recon v2.1 estimates of unobserved clonotypes. OLGA was used to compute generation probabilities for all TCRbeta clonotypes that the gDNA method yielded from a few donors. TCRdb limited this immuneACCESS table to in-frame rearrangements with V and J called. A share of clones is missing; checked studies link under half to unresolved V genes, and the rest is unexplained. V, J and clone size are taken as reported in that table, and D and trimming were inferred from the DNA itself. Here the sample has about 1.9 million clones; 93% occur a single time. The ten largest clonotypes hold about 1.6% of the sample.

The paper's findings and limits, for the study overall: Higher generation probabilities were observed for clonotypes shared by all four sorted-subset donors than for non-shared clonotypes. Sharing across four donors was observed for around 5% of naive CD4, under 4% of naive CD8, 2% to 2.5% of memory CD4, and roughly 0.4% of memory CD8 clonotypes. Based on pairwise subsampling, the degree of clonotype sharing among donors was expected to be affected by sequencing depth. The small number of donors limited the genetic and exposure-history diversity represented. Naive subsets generally had larger estimated clonotype richness than memory subsets did. Sampling was restricted to blood, and TCR repertoires in tissues likely differ from the TCR repertoires found in blood. Incomplete sequencing was indicated by rarefaction of sorted-subset datasets, despite the large sequencing depth.

The CDR3, from cysteine to phenylalanine, totals 14 residues. Only CDR3 DNA remains: 42 bases, in frame from the first base. CDR1 and CDR2 (MDHEN, SYDVKM) derive from the germline V gene. For this chain, trimming is 3 bases at the V end and 3 bases at the J end, and the number of junction bases without a gene match is 4. A remark on this clone: The target of this receptor is not known. There are no base qualities to consult, and no much larger clone falls within one base.

This receptor was identified in a man aged 18 to 30 in good health. Some clones in this sample may be carry-over from other donors' samples. Sequencing used naive CD8+ T cells from PBMCs. In light of the paper, this sample's cell subset or site label describes: CD45RA+CCR7+. The sequence joins TRBV28 to TRBJ2-7; TRBD2 matches 8 bases in the middle. This receptor carries the CDR3 CASSFSGINYEQYF. The DNA sequence is as follows: TGTGCCAGCAGTTTTAGCGGGATAAACTACGAGCAGTACTTC.